This T cell receptor (beta chain) is drawn from a study of T cell responses to AZD1222 COVID-19 vaccine. TCRdb's table, derived via immunoSEQ multiplex PCR, lists solely in-frame clones and lacks some. The data contain under 200,000 clones, approximately 90% of them singletons. There are 15 residues in the CDR3. CDR1 is MGHRA and CDR2 is YSYEKL in the germline V gene. V gave up 0 bases and J gave up 5 bases, with 10 bases separating them. Sample: peripheral blood, taken on day 0 of AZD1222 vaccination. V and J are TRBV4-1 and TRBJ1-4; D is unclear. The TCR was taken from an adult in good health. CDR3 sequence: CASSQEPAENEKLFF. The CDR3 DNA sequence: TGCGCCAGCAGCCAAGAACCGGCGGAAAATGAAAAACTGTTTTTT.